The present TCR beta chain was sequenced within a study of T cell responses to AZD1222 COVID-19 vaccine. The repertoire was sequenced with immunoSEQ multiplex PCR; TCRdb's copy has only in-frame clones and lacks some. The sample has 140,000 to 150,000 clones, 91% seen once. Broader study findings: It was only after the peak T cell response that any repertoires were sampled. Close to half of all spike-specific TCRs reportedly target regions of the variants that are unmutated.

In the case of this clone: Its matching antigen is unknown.

Investigators merged groups given second doses at roughly 4 or roughly 12 weeks. The receptor was derived from an adult who received the AZD1222 COVID-19 vaccine. The sequencing here drew on peripheral blood, taken 28 days after the second AZD1222 dose.

The CDR3 DNA is TGTGCCAGCACTCCCGGGACAGGGGGCCTCGAGCAGTACTTC. It encodes CASTPGTGGLEQYF. This chain connects TRBV6-6 to TRBJ2-7, with 12 positions matching TRBD1. CDR3 length: 14 residues. Germline V lookup: CDR1 MNHNY, CDR2 SVGAGI (reference sequence). The V segment lost 7 bases and the J segment 6 bases; nucleotides outside the gene matches: 7.